The entry below describes one T cell receptor (beta chain). As yet, its antigen is unknown. This specimen belongs to a study of T cell responses to AZD1222 COVID-19 vaccine. General study results and limits: Nearly half of spike-specific TCRs reportedly target unmutated variant regions. Without day 14 samples, only post-peak T cell repertoires were studied.

The CDR3 consists of 14 residues. The germline CDR1 and CDR2 sequences are SGDLS and YYNGEE. Trimming left V 2 bases short and J 5 bases short, with 14 bases between. Data came from immunoSEQ multiplex PCR; TCRdb stores just in-frame clones and leaves some out. The sample lists approximately 130,000 clones; approximately 91% were seen once. The receptor comes from an adult who received the AZD1222 COVID-19 vaccine. The sequenced sample was peripheral blood, obtained 28 days after the second AZD1222 dose. The rearrangement joins TRBV9 to TRBJ2-7; D possibly corresponds to TRBD2 (7 bases). The CDR3 DNA reads TGTGCCAGCAGCGTCACTGGGGGGGCGGACGAGCAGTACTTC. It is translated as CASSVTGGADEQYF.